Here is one T cell receptor beta chain with its context. The junction and the germline gene differ at one end; a read error may be behind it. CDR1 is ENHRY and CDR2 is SYGVKD in the germline V gene. The CDR3 consists of 13 residues. TCRdb fed the 5' RACE reads into MiXCR, producing one record per CDR3 protein. The sample has approximately 220,000 distinct CDR3 sequences, roughly 10% seen once. The data derive from a study of identical twins. This chain uses TRBV10-3 with TRBJ2-1; 8 bases align to TRBD2. This TCR was recovered from a woman between 18 and 29 years old in good health. Sequencing was done on a sample of memory (CD45RO+) T cells sorted from blood. CDR3 nucleotide sequence: TGTGCCCTCAGGGCGGGAGGCAACAATGAGCAGTTCTTC. Its translation: CALRAGGNNEQFF.